This T cell receptor beta chain is drawn from a study of T cells in Graves' hyperthyroidism and ophthalmopathy. A word on this clonotype: Its matching antigen is unknown.

CDR1 and CDR2 (germline): KGHSH, LQKENI. This CDR3 comprises 14 residues. The V and J ends lost 2 bases and 6 bases, in that order; junction bases with no gene match: 7. Researchers amplified the TCR beta CDR3 regions from RNA transcripts. RT-PCR in the first round (using the HTBI primer set) targeted the TCR CDR3. TCRdb ran MiXCR on the multiplex PCR reads and lists one entry per CDR3 protein. Of hundreds of thousands of distinct CDR3 sequences listed, roughly 25% are singletons. Findings of the study overall: Most thyroid clonotypes that were expanded above 0.001 also turned up in blood. Through a model of 13 V-J features, ophthalmopathy was separated from stable hyperthyroidism.

The sequencing input was blood. The V call is TRBV18, the J call TRBJ2-7; TRBD1 aligns across 7 bases. The receptor comes from a man in his forties or fifties with Graves' hyperthyroidism. The CDR3 DNA sequence: TGTGCCAGCTCACCAGGGACAGACACTGCCGAGCAGTACTTC. It yields the protein CASSPGTDTAEQYF.